These 22 T cell receptor beta chains were sequenced from one sample in a study of blood T cell repertoires in COVID-19. This table comes from immunoSEQ multiplex PCR, and its TCRdb copy is limited to in-frame clones, with some not included. In the table there are some 190,000 clones, about four fifths of which are singletons. The specimen was peripheral blood. Receptors originate from a woman aged 35 to 49 with COVID-19, enrolled during active disease.

This rearrangement joins TRBV6-5 to TRBJ2-2; 7 bases are a match to TRBD1. The CDR3 runs 15 residues. J was trimmed by 3 bases and V by 6 bases; bases with no gene match: 7. CDR1 MNHEY and CDR2 SVGAGI come from the germline V gene. CDR3 sequence (DNA): TGTGCCAGCAGACGAGCCGACAGGGACACCGGGGAGCTGTTTTTT. The encoded protein is CASRRADRDTGELFF.

A word on this clone: One junction end disagrees with the germline gene, perhaps due to a read error. V usage is TRBV5-3 and J usage is TRBJ1-2; D is ambiguous. TRBV5-3 is classed as an ORF, of uncertain function. CDR3 length equals 8 residues. The CDR3 DNA sequence: TGCGTGAACTATGGCTACACCTTC. Encoded protein: CVNYGYTF.

This chain connects TRBV28 to TRBJ1-6; possibly TRBD1 for D (6 bases). V gave up 5 bases and J gave up 10 bases, with 18 bases separating them. Germline V gene lookup returns CDR1 MDHEN and CDR2 SYDVKM. The CDR3 spans 15 residues. CDR3 DNA: TGTGCCAGCAGTCTCCCTAGGGGGGGCGGCTCACCCCTCCACTTT. Translation: CASSLPRGGGSPLHF. The variable domain in full, completed from reference TRBV28 and TRBJ1-6, reads DVKVTQSSRYLVKRTGEKVFLECVQDMDHENMFWYRQDPGLGLRLIYFSYDVKMKEKGDIPEGYSVSREKKERFSLILESASTNQTSMYLCASSLPRGGGSPLHFGNGTRLTVT.

J is TRBJ1-2 and V is TRBV6-5; the match to TRBD1 covers 7 bases. The CDR3 contains 13 residues. Trimming at V came to 8 bases and at J to 4 bases, leaving 7 bases not matched to a gene. Germline values: CDR1 MNHEY, CDR2 SVGAGI. The CDR3 region is CASWGTAAYGYTF. The CDR3 bases are TGTGCCAGCTGGGGGACAGCCGCCTATGGCTACACCTTC.

The chain couples TRBV6-2 or TRBV6-3 to TRBJ2-4; TRBD2 aligns across 8 bases. CDR1 and CDR2 (germline): MNHEY, SVGEGT. The CDR3 sequence is 23 residues long. V lost 6 bases to trimming and J lost 0 bases; unmatched junction nucleotides: 28. CDR3 protein: CASSPRGGRGGERAATAKNIQYF. Written as DNA, the CDR3 is TGTGCCAGCAGCCCACGGGGGGGCAGGGGAGGGGAGAGGGCGGCCACAGCCAAAAACATTCAGTACTTC.

The rearrangement uses TRBV30 and TRBJ2-3; 7 nucleotides agree with TRBD2. J was trimmed by 6 bases and V by 0 bases; bases with no gene match: 6. This CDR3 contains 14 residues. CDR1 is GTSNPN, CDR2 SVGIG, per germline (reference sequence). CDR3 sequence reads: CAWSVGGIPDTQYF. The CDR3 DNA sequence: TGTGCCTGGAGTGTGGGGGGGATACCGGATACGCAGTATTTT.

The rearrangement joins TRBV4-2 to TRBJ1-1; 7 bases fit TRBD1. Trimming at V came to 2 bases and at J to 1 base, leaving 1 base not matched to a gene. The CDR3 runs to 14 residues. Germline V CDR1 and CDR2: LGHNA, YNFKEQ. The CDR3 DNA sequence: TGTGCCAGCAGCCAATGGACAGGGAACACTGAAGCTTTCTTT. As protein: CASSQWTGNTEAFF.

About this clone itself: The sample holds other DNA sequences that translate to the same CDR3. The chain joins TRBV2 to TRBJ1-5, with no clear D. Germline CDR1 SNHLY, CDR2 FYNNEI. Trimming removed 6 bases from V and 0 bases from J, with 6 bases in between. This CDR3 spans 13 amino acids. Written as DNA, the CDR3 is TGTGCCAGCAGGCGAGATAGCAATCAGCCCCAGCATTTT. Protein sequence: CASRRDSNQPQHF.

V is TRBV11-2 and J is TRBJ1-5; possibly TRBD1 for D (5 bases). Germline V gene lookup returns CDR1 SGHAT and CDR2 FQNNGV. This CDR3 spans 14 amino acids. V was shortened by 2 bases and J by 10 bases, with 15 bases between the two germline ends. DNA for the CDR3: TGTGCCAGCAGCTTATCCAGGGAGGGTCATCCCCAGCATTTT. Protein: CASSLSREGHPQHF.

The rearrangement joins TRBV7-8 to TRBJ1-4; D uncertain. The CDR3 is made up of 16 amino acids. Germline V gives CDR1 SGHVS, CDR2 FQNEAQ. V lost 5 bases and J 0 bases, leaving 13 bases between the germline ends. CDR3 nucleotides: TGTGCCAGCAGCCGTTACAGAATCGCAACTAATGAAAAACTGTTTTTT. It translates to CASSRYRIATNEKLFF.

The chain links TRBV7-2 to TRBJ2-3; 7 bases match TRBD2. Losses at the gene ends were 11 bases for V and 4 bases for J; bases not matched to a gene: 12. CDR3 length equals 14 residues. Germline lookup yields CDR1 SGHTA and CDR2 FQGNSA. DNA for the CDR3: TGTGCCGCGGGGCAGGGAGGGCTGGCAGATACGCAGTATTTT. Its translation: CAAGQGGLADTQYF.

The chain combines TRBV11-3 with TRBJ2-2; 10 nucleotides match TRBD2. The ends lost 4 bases at V and 1 base at J; junction bases unmatched: 9. The germline CDR1 and CDR2 sequences are SGHNT and YENEEA. The length of the CDR3 is 18 residues. This CDR3 is CASSSYSGLAVNTGELFF. In DNA, the CDR3 is TGTGCCAGCAGCTCCTATTCCGGACTAGCGGTGAACACCGGGGAGCTGTTTTTT.

V usage is TRBV5-5 and J usage is TRBJ2-7; TRBD1 matches at 9 bases. The length of the CDR3 is 16 residues. The junction had 7 bases not matched to a gene; V was cut back by 1 base and J by 2 bases. CDR1 is SGHKS and CDR2 is YYEKEE in the germline V gene (reference sequence). The CDR3 sequence: CASSLTGDRVAYEQYF. The CDR3 nucleotides read TGTGCCAGCAGCTTGACCGGGGACAGGGTGGCCTACGAGCAGTACTTC. The entire variable domain, with the rest obtained from reference TRBV5-5 and TRBJ2-7, is as follows: DAGVTQSPTHLIKTRGQQVTLRCSPISGHKSVSWYQQVLGQGPQFIFQYYEKEERGRGNFPDRFSARQFPNYSSELNVNALLLGDSALYLCASSLTGDRVAYEQYFGPGTRLTVT.

V and J are TRBV9 and TRBJ2-3; 11 bases are a match to TRBD1. Germline values: CDR1 SGDLS, CDR2 YYNGEE. There are 16 residues in the CDR3. The trim removed 3 bases at V and 5 bases at J, leaving 8 bases unmatched. The CDR3 reads CASSAPGTGGEDTQYF. The CDR3 nucleotides are TGTGCCAGCAGCGCCCCCGGGACAGGGGGAGAAGATACGCAGTATTTT.

V gene TRBV18 combines with J gene TRBJ1-1, with D possibly TRBD1 on 6 matching bases. Germline V CDR1 and CDR2: KGHSH, LQKENI. This CDR3 has 15 residues. V lost 6 bases and J lost 2, with 16 bases in between. The CDR3 nucleotides are TGTGCCAGCTCGGATCCGGGACACAGAAACACTGAAGCTTTCTTT. The encoded protein is CASSDPGHRNTEAFF.

This clone was detected only once. This chain links TRBV5-5 with TRBJ1-1; D is undetermined. The CDR3 spans 15 residues. Germline V lookup: CDR1 SGHKS, CDR2 YYEKEE (reference sequence). Between the trimmed V and J ends, which lost 4 bases and 1 base, there was a span of 14 bases. CDR3 in DNA: TGTGCCAGCAGCCCAACTAACCACGGGAACACTGAAGCTTTCTTT. It specifies CASSPTNHGNTEAFF.

The gene calls are TRBV2 and TRBJ1-1; 8 nucleotides line up with TRBD1. V lost 6 bases and J lost 3; bases outside the gene matches: 6. The CDR3 totals 14 residues. Per the germline V gene, CDR1 is SNHLY and CDR2 is FYNNEI. The DNA of the CDR3 is TGTGCCAGCAGAAGACAGGGGACGTACACTGAAGCTTTCTTT. Translated: CASRRQGTYTEAFF.

The V and J genes are TRBV18 and TRBJ1-1, with D unclear. CDR1 is KGHSH and CDR2 is LQKENI in the germline V gene. V lost 3 bases and J lost 4, with 15 bases in between. The CDR3 sequence is 15 residues long. CDR3 nucleotides: TGTGCCAGCTCACCCGGAAAGGGAGGCAGCACTGAAGCTTTCTTT. As protein: CASSPGKGGSTEAFF.

V is TRBV6-5 and J is TRBJ2-3, with no clear D. The CDR3 sequence is 15 residues long. The germline gives CDR1 MNHEY, CDR2 SVGAGI. Trimming pared 0 bases from V and 5 bases from J, leaving 12 bases between. This CDR3 is CASSYSNLVVDTQYF. The CDR3, as DNA: TGTGCCAGCAGTTACTCGAACCTAGTAGTAGATACGCAGTATTTT.

This clone has a handful of counts. The chain couples TRBV29-1 to TRBJ2-3; no clear D gene. The CDR3 runs 15 residues. Germline V CDR1 and CDR2: SQVTM, ANQGSEA. The V gene lost 7 bases and the J gene lost 4 bases, with 21 bases spanning the gap. The CDR3 region is CSAPKAGFHADTQYF. The CDR3 bases are TGCAGCGCCCCGAAGGCCGGGTTTCATGCAGATACGCAGTATTTT.

The chain recombines TRBV24-1 with TRBJ2-7, with 7 bases lining up with TRBD1. This CDR3 is 15 amino acids long. CDR1 KGHDR and CDR2 SFDVKD come from the germline V gene. Trimming cost V 3 bases and J 1 base; bases outside gene matches: 5. Here the CDR3 reads CATSDAGTASYEQYF. CDR3 nucleotide sequence: TGTGCCACCAGTGATGCCGGGACAGCTTCCTACGAGCAGTACTTC.

This clone was seen a few times. The chain combines TRBV4-1 with TRBJ1-4; 7 bases agree with TRBD1. The CDR3 length is 16 residues. J lost 6 bases, V lost 4 bases, and 11 bases had no gene match. The germline V gene has CDR1 MGHRA and CDR2 YSYEKL. The CDR3 protein is CASSLRPRGIDEKLFF. The CDR3 DNA reads TGCGCCAGCAGCCTTAGGCCCAGGGGGATCGATGAAAAACTGTTTTTT.